The 8 T cell receptor beta chains below come from one sample, sequenced in a study of T cells of healthy individuals. MiXCR, applied by TCRdb to the 5' RACE reads, yields one record per CDR3 protein. The table shows around 79,000 distinct CDR3 sequences, with more than 4.5% occurring only once. These receptors originate from a female donor in good health.

The chain combines TRBV4-1 with TRBJ2-5, with 8 nucleotides matching TRBD2. Germline V gene data show CDR1 as MGHRA and CDR2 as YSYEKL. The CDR3 totals 12 residues. After removal of 3 bases from V and 7 bases from J, the junction contained 1 base not matched to a gene. The CDR3 sequence is CASSHLAGTQYF. CDR3 in DNA: TGCGCCAGCAGCCACCTAGCGGGGACCCAGTACTTC.

This clonotype has a handful of counts. The chain has TRBV6-2 or TRBV6-3 and TRBJ2-1; no clear D gene. The CDR3 runs 13 residues. V was cut by 5 bases and J by 10 bases, with 15 bases left in between. The germline CDR1 and CDR2 sequences are MNHEY and SVGEGT. In DNA form, the CDR3 reads TGTGCCAGCAGTCCCCCGGGCGTAGGGGAGCAGTTCTTC. It encodes CASSPPGVGEQFF.

This clonotype was found many times. The chain links TRBV6-2 or TRBV6-3 to TRBJ2-7; 9 bases are a match to TRBD2. Losses at the gene ends were 7 bases for V and 6 bases for J; bases not matched to a gene: 13. The CDR3 consists of 15 residues. Germline CDR1 reads MNHEY; CDR2 reads SVGEGT. The CDR3 DNA follows: TGTGCCAGCACCATAACTACTAGCGGGTACGCCGAGCAGTACTTC. Protein sequence: CASTITTSGYAEQYF.

This clonotype appeared many times. The V gene is TRBV11-2, the J gene TRBJ2-3; 7 nucleotides line up with TRBD2. This CDR3 has 15 amino acids. V was pared by 0 bases and J by 4 bases, with 4 bases of the junction left unmatched. Germline lookup yields CDR1 SGHAT and CDR2 FQNNGV. DNA for the CDR3: TGTGCCAGCAGCTTAGATGGCGGGAGCGCAGATACGCAGTATTTT. This translates into CASSLDGGSADTQYF.

This clonotype was detected a few times. The chain is built from TRBV6-2 or TRBV6-3 and TRBJ2-5; D remains ambiguous. Germline values: CDR1 MNHEY, CDR2 SVGEGT. V lost 2 bases, J lost 1 base, and 11 bases lay in between. CDR3 size: 15 residues. CDR3 DNA sequence: TGTGCCAGCAGTTACGTCGGCTCTACCCAAGAGACCCAGTACTTC. The encoded protein is CASSYVGSTQETQYF.

This clonotype was picked up a small number of times. The rearrangement uses TRBV7-9 and TRBJ1-2; 7 bases are shared with TRBD1. The trim removed 5 bases at V and 2 bases at J, leaving 2 bases unmatched. The CDR3 is 13 amino acids. Germline values: CDR1 SEHNR, CDR2 FQNEAQ (reference sequence). The CDR3, as DNA: TGTGCCAGCAGCATACAGGGGAACTATGGCTACACCTTC. It yields the protein CASSIQGNYGYTF.

In its sample, this clonotype was seen a few times. This chain uses TRBV7-2 with TRBJ1-1; 8 bases fit TRBD1. The germline gives CDR1 SGHTA, CDR2 FQGNSA. The CDR3 is 16 amino acids. V was pared by 5 bases and J by 1 base, with 9 bases of the junction left unmatched. The CDR3 protein is CASSRNRGGRNTEAFF. The DNA for the CDR3 is TGTGCCAGCAGCCGAAACAGGGGGGGGCGGAACACTGAAGCTTTCTTT.

This clonotype was picked up a small number of times. V gene TRBV20-1 combines with J gene TRBJ2-1; the D gene could be TRBD1 or TRBD2 (5 bases each). Germline V gene lookup returns CDR1 DFQATT and CDR2 SNEGSKA (reference sequence). This CDR3 is 12 amino acids long. Trimming removed 0 bases from V and 8 bases from J, with 8 bases in between. The CDR3 nucleotides read TGCAGTGCTAGAGATTTGGGACATGAGCAGTTCTTC. Translated, it gives CSARDLGHEQFF.